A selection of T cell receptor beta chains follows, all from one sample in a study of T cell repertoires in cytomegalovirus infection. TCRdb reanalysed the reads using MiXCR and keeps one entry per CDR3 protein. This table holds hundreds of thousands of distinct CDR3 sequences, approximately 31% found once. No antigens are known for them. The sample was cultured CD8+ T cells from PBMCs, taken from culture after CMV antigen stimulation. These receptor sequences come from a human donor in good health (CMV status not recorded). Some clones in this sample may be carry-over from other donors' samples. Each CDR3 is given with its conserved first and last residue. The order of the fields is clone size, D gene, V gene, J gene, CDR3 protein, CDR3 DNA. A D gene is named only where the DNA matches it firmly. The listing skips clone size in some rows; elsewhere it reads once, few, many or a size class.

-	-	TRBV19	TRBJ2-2	CASSIPPLPGGKNTGELFF	TGTGCCAGTAGTATACCCCCCCTCCCAGGGGGGAAGAACACCGGGGAGCTGTTTTTT
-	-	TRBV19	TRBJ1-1	CASSGTNDIEAFF	TGTGCCAGTAGTGGGACGAACGACATTGAAGCTTTCTTT
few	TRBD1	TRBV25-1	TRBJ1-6	CASSDSRDRLNSPLHF	TGTGCCAGCAGTGACTCCCGGGACAGACTAAATTCACCCCTCCACTTT
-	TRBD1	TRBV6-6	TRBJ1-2	CASSYSGQGTQGDYGYTF	TGTGCCAGCAGTTACTCGGGACAGGGCACCCAAGGCGACTATGGCTACACCTTC
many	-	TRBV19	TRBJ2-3	CASSGGRRTDTQYF	TGTGCCAGTAGTGGTGGGAGGCGCACAGATACGCAGTATTTT
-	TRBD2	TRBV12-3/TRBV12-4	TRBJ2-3	CASTASGGPRADTQYF	TGTGCCAGCACCGCTAGCGGGGGCCCTCGGGCAGATACGCAGTATTTT
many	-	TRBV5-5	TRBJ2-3	CASSGQSTDTQYF	TGTGCCAGCAGCGGACAGAGCACAGATACGCAGTATTTT
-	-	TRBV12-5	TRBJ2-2	CASGPSGLTGELFF	TGTGCTAGTGGTCCGAGTGGGTTAACCGGGGAGCTGTTTTTT
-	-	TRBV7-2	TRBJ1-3	CASSPPPGERNTIYF	TGTGCCAGCAGCCCCCCCCCTGGTGAGAGAAACACCATATATTTT
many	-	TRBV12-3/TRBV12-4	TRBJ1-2	CASSLSGLGYGYTF	TGTGCCAGCAGTTTATCAGGGCTGGGCTATGGCTACACCTTC
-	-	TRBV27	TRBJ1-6	CASGPLSANSPLHF	TGTGCCAGCGGCCCTCTGTCGGCTAATTCACCCCTCCACTTT
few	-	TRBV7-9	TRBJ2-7	CASSRTFEQYF	TGTGCCAGCAGCCGGACTTTTGAGCAGTACTTC
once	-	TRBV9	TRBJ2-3	CASSVDGFGDTQYF	TGTGCCAGCAGCGTAGACGGCTTCGGAGATACGCAGTATTTT
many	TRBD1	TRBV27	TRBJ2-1	CASSLGRGTGGINNEQFF	TGTGCCAGCAGTTTAGGCCGGGGGACAGGGGGTATCAACAATGAGCAGTTCTTC
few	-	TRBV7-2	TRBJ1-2	CASSLPQLVDYGYTF	TGTGCCAGCAGCTTACCCCAACTAGTGGACTATGGCTACACCTTC
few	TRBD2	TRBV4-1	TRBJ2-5	CASSHGGARTQYF	TGCGCCAGCAGCCACGGGGGGGCCCGGACCCAGTACTTC
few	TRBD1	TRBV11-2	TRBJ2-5	CASSRTGGFETQYF	TGTGCCAGCAGCCGGACAGGGGGCTTCGAGACCCAGTACTTC
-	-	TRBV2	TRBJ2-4	CASSEFRRSKNIQYF	TGTGCCAGCAGTGAATTTCGGCGGTCCAAAAACATTCAGTACTTC
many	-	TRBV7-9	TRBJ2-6	CASSSPGGVGANVLTF	TGTGCCAGCAGCTCCCCTGGGGGAGTTGGGGCCAACGTCCTGACTTTC
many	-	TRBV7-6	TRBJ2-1	CASSLTGLQYNEQFF	TGTGCCAGCAGCTTAACAGGACTACAATACAATGAGCAGTTCTTC
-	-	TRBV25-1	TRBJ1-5	CASSPSGHNNQPQHF	TGTGCCAGCAGTCCTTCCGGGCACAACAATCAGCCCCAGCATTTT
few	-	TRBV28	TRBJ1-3	CASSFYSGNTIYF	TGTGCCAGCAGTTTTTACTCTGGAAACACCATATATTTT
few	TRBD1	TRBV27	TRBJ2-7	CASSHRGLREQYF	TGTGCCAGCAGCCACAGGGGGCTGAGGGAGCAGTACTTC
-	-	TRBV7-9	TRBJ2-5	CASSLEALGRGTQYF	TGTGCCAGCAGCTTAGAAGCACTCGGGCGGGGGACCCAGTACTTC
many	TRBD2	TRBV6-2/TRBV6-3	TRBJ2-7	CASRPAGERGAVTPF	TGTGCCAGCAGACCCGCGGGGGAGCGGGGGGCCGTCACCCCTTTC
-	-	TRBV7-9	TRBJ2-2	CASSFTAPNTGELFF	TGTGCCAGCAGCTTTACAGCACCGAACACCGGGGAGCTGTTTTTT
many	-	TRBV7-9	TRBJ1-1	CASSGRTEAFF	TGTGCCAGCTCCGGCCGCACTGAAGCTTTCTTT
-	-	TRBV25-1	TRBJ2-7	CASSEGESTYEQYF	TGTGCCAGCAGTGAAGGGGAGTCCACCTACGAGCAGTACTTC
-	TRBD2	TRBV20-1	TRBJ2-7	CSARDGEGISYEQYF	TGCAGTGCTAGAGATGGGGAGGGGATCTCCTACGAGCAGTACTTC
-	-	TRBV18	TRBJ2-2	CASSQVPELFF	TGTGCCAGCTCACAGGTACCGGAGCTGTTTTTT
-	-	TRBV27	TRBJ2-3	CASSLLRSYTDTQYF	TGTGCCAGCTCCCTCCTGAGGAGTTACACAGATACGCAGTATTTT
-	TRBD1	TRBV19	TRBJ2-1	CASSIIRDRVNEQFF	TGTGCCAGTAGTATTATCCGGGACAGGGTCAATGAGCAGTTCTTC
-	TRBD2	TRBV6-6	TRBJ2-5	CASIAEPSGGETQYF	TGTGCCAGCATCGCCGAGCCTAGCGGGGGAGAGACCCAGTACTTC
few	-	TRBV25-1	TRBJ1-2	CASSESGTFYGYTF	TGTGCCAGCAGTGAGTCCGGGACTTTCTATGGCTACACCTTC
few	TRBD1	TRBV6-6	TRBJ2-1	CASSYSTPTGALNEQFF	TGTGCCAGCAGTTACTCGACGCCGACAGGGGCCTTGAATGAGCAGTTCTTC
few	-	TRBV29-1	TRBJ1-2	CSVWGRGLLGYGYTF	TGCAGCGTTTGGGGCCGGGGGCTCTTAGGCTATGGCTACACCTTC
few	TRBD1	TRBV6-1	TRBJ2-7	CASSEATGGLDEQYF	TGTGCCAGCAGTGAGGCGACAGGGGGTCTCGACGAGCAGTACTTC
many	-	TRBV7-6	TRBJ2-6	CASSLSSLSGANVLTF	TGTGCCAGCAGCTTAAGCTCTCTCTCTGGGGCCAACGTCCTGACTTTC
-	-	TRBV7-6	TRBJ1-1	CASPDTEAFF	TGTGCCAGCCCGGACACTGAAGCTTTCTTT
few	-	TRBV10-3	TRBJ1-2	CAISEILRTVPYGYTF	TGTGCCATCAGTGAGATCTTAAGGACAGTTCCCTATGGCTACACCTTC
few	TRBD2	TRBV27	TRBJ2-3	CASISRGGGTDTQYF	TGTGCCAGCATATCCCGGGGGGGTGGCACAGATACGCAGTATTTT
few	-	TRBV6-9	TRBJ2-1	CASRYDAAGLRRGEQFF	TGTGCCAGCCGTTACGACGCCGCGGGACTGCGAAGGGGTGAGCAGTTCTTC
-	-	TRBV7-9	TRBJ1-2	CASSLSETQFYGYTF	TGTGCCAGCAGCTTATCGGAGACGCAATTCTATGGCTACACCTTC
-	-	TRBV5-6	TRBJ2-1	CASLPSPQSRNEQFF	TGTGCCAGCCTACCCAGCCCCCAGAGTCGAAATGAGCAGTTCTTC
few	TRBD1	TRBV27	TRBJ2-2	CASGYRGRNTGELFF	TGTGCCAGCGGATACAGGGGGCGAAACACCGGGGAGCTGTTTTTT
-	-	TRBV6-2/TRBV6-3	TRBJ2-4	CASSPNYQTGLREDIQYF	TGTGCCAGCAGTCCCAATTACCAGACAGGCCTACGGGAAGACATTCAGTACTTC
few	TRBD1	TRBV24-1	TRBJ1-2	CATSADRAPDGYTF	TGTGCCACCAGTGCGGACAGGGCCCCCGATGGCTACACCTTC
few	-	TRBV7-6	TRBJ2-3	CASSSTAGLEDTQYF	TGTGCCAGCAGCTCAACCGCGGGCCTAGAAGATACGCAGTATTTT
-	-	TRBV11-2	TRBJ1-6	CASSLAGPRTNSPLHF	TGTGCCAGCAGCTTAGCTGGACCTCGGACTAATTCACCCCTCCACTTT
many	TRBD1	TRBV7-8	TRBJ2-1	CASSSRDRLYNEQFF	TGTGCCAGCAGCTCCCGGGACAGGCTCTACAATGAGCAGTTCTTC
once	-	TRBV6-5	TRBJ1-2	CASSYQPGTDAYGYTF	TGTGCCAGCAGTTACCAGCCCGGGACCGACGCCTATGGCTACACCTTC
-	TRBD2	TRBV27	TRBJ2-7	CASSFGTSGGRQYF	TGTGCCAGCAGTTTCGGGACTAGCGGGGGTAGGCAGTACTTC
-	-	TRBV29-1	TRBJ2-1	CSVEVYSGNEQFF	TGCAGCGTTGAGGTCTATTCAGGGAATGAGCAGTTCTTC
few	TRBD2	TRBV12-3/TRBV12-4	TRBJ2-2	CASSLDSGGTGELFF	TGTGCCAGCAGTTTAGATAGCGGGGGGACCGGGGAGCTGTTTTTT